The clone carrying this TCR beta chain was seen only a few times. The entry originates in a study of blood T cell repertoires in COVID-19. Study-level background: Researchers got acute and convalescent COVID-19 samples from the United States, Italy and Spain. PBMCs, B-cell-depleted T cells, or T cells were the source of the cDNA or gDNA that made up the material.

Original handling: Quantification of nucleated cells was approximated via reference gene primer amplification. Sequencing was performed with immunoSEQ multiplex PCR; in TCRdb, only in-frame clones are kept and a portion is missing. V and J calls and clone size are those listed in that table; D and trimming were worked out from the DNA. The data contain 300,000 to 450,000 clones, about 87% of them singletons. This CDR3 contains 16 residues. V lost 8 bases and J lost 5, with 24 bases in between. Looked up from germline, CDR1 is KGHSH and CDR2 is LQKENI. Seattle's enrolled individuals joined amid active infection and were then monitored longitudinally.

Source material: peripheral blood. The origin of this receptor is a woman aged 55-69 years with COVID-19, enrolled during active disease. The J gene is TRBJ1-1, the V gene TRBV18; the D gene is possibly TRBD1 (6 bases). This CDR3 reads CASTPLGTQHGTEAFF. The CDR3 nucleotides read TGTGCCAGCACCCCTTTAGGGACACAACACGGGACTGAAGCTTTCTTT.